The 10 T cell receptor beta chains given below trace back to one sample, sequenced in a study of blood T cell repertoires in COVID-19. Libraries were prepared by immunoSEQ multiplex PCR; TCRdb keeps only in-frame clonotypes and omits some of them. Among about 240,000 clones listed, 87% were seen once. Material: peripheral blood. The receptor set was obtained from a man between 60 and 75 years old who had recovered from COVID-19.

J is TRBJ2-5 and V is TRBV5-4, with 8 nucleotides matching TRBD2. The germline V gene encodes CDR1 SGHNT and CDR2 YYREEE (reference sequence). The length of the CDR3 is 15 residues. V gave up 6 bases and J gave up 0 bases; unmatched junction bases: 7. The CDR3 region has the DNA TGTGCCAGCAAACTGGGCGGGGGGAACCAAGAGACCCAGTACTTC. Its translation is CASKLGGGNQETQYF.

This clone appeared a single time. This sequence joins TRBV18 and TRBJ1-6; 7 nucleotides align to TRBD1. The CDR3 consists of 12 residues. The germline CDR1 and CDR2 sequences are KGHSH and LQKENI. The J segment lost 17 bases and the V segment lost 3 bases, leaving 7 bases of the junction unmatched. CDR3 coding DNA: TGTGCCAGCTCACCTAAGACAGGGTTGATCCACTTT. Translation: CASSPKTGLIHF.

This clone was recorded once. This chain joins TRBV29-1 and TRBJ2-5; TRBD2 might be the D (5 bases). The CDR3 sequence is 13 residues long. Germline loops: CDR1 SQVTM, CDR2 ANQGSEA. Trimming shortened V by 6 bases and J by 4 bases, and 15 bases separated the two germline ends. The CDR3 region is CSVGPSEGETQYF. The CDR3 DNA is TGCAGCGTCGGACCATCTGAGGGAGAGACCCAGTACTTC.

The chain employs TRBV5-1 and TRBJ1-1, with D unresolved. The CDR3 loop spans 15 amino acids. V shed 1 base and J shed 3 bases, with 13 bases lying between them. Germline V lookup: CDR1 SGHRS, CDR2 YFSETQ. CDR3 coding DNA: TGCGCCAGCAGCTTGTTAAGCAAATCCTACACTGAAGCTTTCTTT. This gives the protein CASSLLSKSYTEAFF.

The chain recombines TRBV6-6 with TRBJ2-3, with a tentative D call TRBD2 (6 bases). With 5 bases removed from V and 4 bases from J, the gap between germline ends came to 16 bases. This CDR3 has 15 residues. Germline V lookup: CDR1 MNHNY, CDR2 SVGAGI (reference sequence). The CDR3 DNA is TGTGCCAGCAGTCAGAGGTTGGGGGGACCAGATACGCAGTATTTT. This gives the protein CASSQRLGGPDTQYF.

The chain combines TRBV5-1 with TRBJ1-1; perhaps TRBD1 as D (5 bases). Trimming removed 0 bases from V and 11 bases from J, with 14 bases in between. The CDR3 is 13 amino acids. Germline V gives CDR1 SGHRS, CDR2 YFSETQ. The CDR3 DNA is TGCGCCAGCAGCTTGGTAGGGGATTCGGGCGCTTTCTTT. Its protein is CASSLVGDSGAFF.

The chain has TRBV14 and TRBJ2-7; D may be TRBD2 (6 bases). V dropped 6 bases and J dropped 5 bases, with 17 bases sitting between them. The CDR3 totals 14 residues. CDR1 SGHDN and CDR2 FVKESK come from the germline V gene. The DNA for the CDR3 is TGTGCCAGCAGGGGGTGGAGGGATTCGGACGAGCAGTACTTC. Its protein product is CASRGWRDSDEQYF. Combining the CDR3 with reference TRBV14 and TRBJ2-7 gives the whole variable domain EAGVTQFPSHSVIEKGQTVTLRCDPISGHDNLYWYRRVMGKEIKFLLHFVKESKQDESGMPNNRFLAERTGGTYSTLKVQPAELEDSGVYFCASRGWRDSDEQYFGPGTRLTVT.

As DNA, the CDR3 is TGTGCCAGCAGTCCCCTAACAGGGGTGGGGCAGCCCCAGCATTTT. Protein sequence: CASSPLTGVGQPQHF. The rearrangement joins TRBV6-2 or TRBV6-3 to TRBJ1-5; TRBD1 aligns across 7 bases. Germline V gene sequence: CDR1 MNHEY, CDR2 SVGEGT. The CDR3 has 15 residues. The ends lost 5 bases at V and 7 bases at J; junction bases unmatched: 11.

The chain links TRBV5-6 to TRBJ1-4, with 8 bases that match TRBD1. The germline V gene has CDR1 SGHDT and CDR2 YYEEEE. V shed 4 bases, J shed 6 bases, and the junction held 5 bases outside the gene matches. CDR3 length: 14 residues. As DNA, the CDR3 is TGTGCCAGCAGCCAGGACAGGGTTGATGAAAAACTGTTTTTT. Its protein is CASSQDRVDEKLFF.

The J gene is TRBJ2-3, the V gene TRBV3-1 (or the pseudogene TRBV3-2), with TRBD2 matching over 9 bases. Germline loops: CDR1 LGHDT, CDR2 YNNKEL (reference sequence). The CDR3 is made up of 18 amino acids. The J segment lost 2 bases and the V segment lost 11 bases, leaving 20 bases of the junction unmatched. The CDR3 here is CASKAEGASGDPTDTQYF. In nucleotides, the CDR3 is TGTGCCTCCAAGGCGGAGGGGGCTAGCGGGGATCCCACAGATACGCAGTATTTT.